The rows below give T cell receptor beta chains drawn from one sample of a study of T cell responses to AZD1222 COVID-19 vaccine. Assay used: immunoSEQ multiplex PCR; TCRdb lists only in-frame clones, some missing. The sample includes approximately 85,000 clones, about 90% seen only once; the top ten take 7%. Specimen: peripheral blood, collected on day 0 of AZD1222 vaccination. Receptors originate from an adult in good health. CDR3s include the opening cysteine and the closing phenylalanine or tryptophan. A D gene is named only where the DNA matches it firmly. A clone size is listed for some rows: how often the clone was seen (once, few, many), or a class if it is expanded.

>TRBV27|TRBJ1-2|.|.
TGTGCCAGCAGTTTTGTAGTGGGCCGCGGCTACACCTTC
CASSFVVGRGYTF
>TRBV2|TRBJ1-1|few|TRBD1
TGTGCCAGCATTACGGGACAGGGAACCGAAGCTTTCTTT
CASITGQGTEAFF
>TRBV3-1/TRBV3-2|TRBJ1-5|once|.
TGTGCCAGCAGCCAGGGAAGGGGCGGCAATCAGCCCCAGCATTTT
CASSQGRGGNQPQHF
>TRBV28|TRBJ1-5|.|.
TGTGCCAGCAGTTTGACCCGGGGGACTAGCAATCAGCCCCAGCATTTT
CASSLTRGTSNQPQHF
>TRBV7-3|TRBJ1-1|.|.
TGTGCCAGCAGCTTAAGTTCGGGGAACACTGAAGCTTTCTTT
CASSLSSGNTEAFF
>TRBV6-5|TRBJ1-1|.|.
TGTGCCAGCACCTTCGACGGCCGTGAAGCTTTCTTT
CASTFDGREAFF
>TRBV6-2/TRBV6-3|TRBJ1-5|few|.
TGTGCCAGCAGTCCCATGGGAAGCAATCAGCCCCAGCATTTT
CASSPMGSNQPQHF
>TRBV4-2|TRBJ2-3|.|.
TGTGCCAGCAGCCAAGATCGTGGGGATACGCAGTATTTT
CASSQDRGDTQYF
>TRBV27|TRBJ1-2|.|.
TGTGCCAGCAGTTTCCAGGGAGGAGGCTATGGCTACACCTTC
CASSFQGGGYGYTF
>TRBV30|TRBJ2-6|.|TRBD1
TGTGCCTGGAACGGGGACAGGGCCTCCTCTGGGGCCAACGTCCTGACTTTC
CAWNGDRASSGANVLTF
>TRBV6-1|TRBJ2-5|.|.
TGTGCCAGCAGTGAAGCGCAGGTTCGGGAGACCCAGTACTTC
CASSEAQVRETQYF
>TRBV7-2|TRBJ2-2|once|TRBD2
TGTGCCAGCAGGCAACCGGGACTAGCCCCCGGGGAGCTGTTTTTT
CASRQPGLAPGELFF